These 2 T cell receptor beta chains were all obtained from the same sample, sequenced in a study of neurological immune-mediated disorders. TCRdb recomputed calls from the 5' RACE reads with MiXCR, one row per CDR3 protein. The sample lists tens of thousands of distinct CDR3 sequences; more than 20% were seen once. Time point of the sample: technical triplicate 2. The sample was PBMCs. These TCRs come from a man aged 55 to 70 with HTLV-1-associated myelopathy (HAM/TSP).

There are many counts of this clonotype. The chain joins TRBV20-1 to TRBJ2-7; TRBD2 matches at 8 bases. V shed 5 bases, J shed 3 bases, and the junction held 6 bases outside the gene matches. Per germline, CDR1 DFQATT and CDR2 SNEGSKA (reference sequence). This CDR3 comprises 13 residues. For the CDR3, the DNA is TGCAGTGCTCCTATAGCGGGACTCTACGAGCAGTACTTC. Translation gives CSAPIAGLYEQYF.

This clonotype was detected a few times. V and J are TRBV12-3 or TRBV12-4 and TRBJ2-3, with D maybe TRBD1 (5 bases). CDR3 length: 14 amino acids. The V end was cut by 3 bases, the J end by 8 bases, with 15 bases between. CDR3: CASSFSGFRGTQYF. The DNA of the CDR3 is TGTGCCAGCAGTTTTTCGGGTTTTAGGGGTACGCAGTATTTT.